The clone carrying this T cell receptor beta chain is a singleton in its sample. As yet, its antigen is unknown. This record belongs to a study of cytomegalovirus exposure and HLA in healthy donors. Findings and limits, study-wide: The CMV antigen specificity of a few CMV-associated chains was confirmed through in vitro analysis. CMV serostatus was the only recorded immune exposure for donors.

Germline-derived CDR1 and CDR2 are KGHSH and LQKENI. Trimming took 5 bases from V and 2 from J, leaving 7 bases between them. CDR3 length: 12 residues. Primers for the PCR totalled 60 Vbeta and 13 Jbeta. Sequencing was performed with immunoSEQ multiplex PCR; in TCRdb, only in-frame clones are kept and a portion is missing. The sample includes about 150,000 clones, about 85% of them seen just once. The V call is TRBV18, the J call TRBJ2-7, with D unresolved. This sequence originates from a woman aged 18-29 years in good health and CMV-seronegative. The specimen was PBMCs. The chain's CDR3 is CASSFSTYEQYF. The CDR3, as DNA: TGTGCCAGCTCATTCTCTACCTACGAGCAGTACTTC.